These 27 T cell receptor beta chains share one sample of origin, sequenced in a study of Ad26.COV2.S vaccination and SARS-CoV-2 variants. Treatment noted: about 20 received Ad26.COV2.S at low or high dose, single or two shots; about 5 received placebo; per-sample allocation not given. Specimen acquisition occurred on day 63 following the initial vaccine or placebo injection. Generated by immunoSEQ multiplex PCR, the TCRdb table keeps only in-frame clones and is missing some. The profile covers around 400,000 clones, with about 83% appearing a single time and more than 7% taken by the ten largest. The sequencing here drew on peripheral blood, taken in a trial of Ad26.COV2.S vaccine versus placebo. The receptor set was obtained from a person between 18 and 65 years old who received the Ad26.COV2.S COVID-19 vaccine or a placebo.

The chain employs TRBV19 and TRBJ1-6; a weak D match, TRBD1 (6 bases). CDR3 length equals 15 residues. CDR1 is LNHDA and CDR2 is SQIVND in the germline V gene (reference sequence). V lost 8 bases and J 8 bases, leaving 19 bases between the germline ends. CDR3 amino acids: CASSVAGTLDSPLHF. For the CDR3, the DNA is TGTGCCAGTTCGGTGGCCGGGACATTGGATTCACCCCTCCACTTT.

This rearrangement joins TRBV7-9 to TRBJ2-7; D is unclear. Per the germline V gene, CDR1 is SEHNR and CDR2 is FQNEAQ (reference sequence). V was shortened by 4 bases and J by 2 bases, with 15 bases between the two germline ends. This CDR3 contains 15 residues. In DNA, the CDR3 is TGTGCCAGCAGCTCCCCAAAGGGCACCCCCTACGAGCAGTACTTC. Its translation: CASSSPKGTPYEQYF.

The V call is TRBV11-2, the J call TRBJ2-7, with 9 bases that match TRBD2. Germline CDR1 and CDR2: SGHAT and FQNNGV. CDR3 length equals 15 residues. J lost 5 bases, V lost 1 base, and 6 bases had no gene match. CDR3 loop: CASSLARGRADEQYF. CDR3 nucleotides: TGTGCCAGCAGCTTAGCACGCGGGAGGGCCGACGAGCAGTACTTC.

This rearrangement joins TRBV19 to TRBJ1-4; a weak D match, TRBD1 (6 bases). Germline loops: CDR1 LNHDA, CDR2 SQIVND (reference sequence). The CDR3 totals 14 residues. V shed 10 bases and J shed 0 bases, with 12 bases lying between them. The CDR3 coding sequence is TGTGCCACCACCGGGGGCCCAACTAATGAAAAACTGTTTTTT. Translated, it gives CATTGGPTNEKLFF.

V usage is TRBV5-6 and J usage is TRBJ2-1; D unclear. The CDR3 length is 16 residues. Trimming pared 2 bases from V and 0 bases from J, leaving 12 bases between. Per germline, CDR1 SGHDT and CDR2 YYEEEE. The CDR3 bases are TGTGCCAGCAGCTTCCGGAGAGCTATCTCCTACAATGAGCAGTTCTTC. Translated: CASSFRRAISYNEQFF.

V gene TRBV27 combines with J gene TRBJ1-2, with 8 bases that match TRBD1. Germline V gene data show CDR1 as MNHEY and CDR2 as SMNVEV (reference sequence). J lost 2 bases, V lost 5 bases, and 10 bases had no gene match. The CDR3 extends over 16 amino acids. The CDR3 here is CASSNLDRVANYGYTF. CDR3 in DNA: TGTGCCAGCAGTAACCTGGACAGGGTGGCAAACTATGGCTACACCTTC.

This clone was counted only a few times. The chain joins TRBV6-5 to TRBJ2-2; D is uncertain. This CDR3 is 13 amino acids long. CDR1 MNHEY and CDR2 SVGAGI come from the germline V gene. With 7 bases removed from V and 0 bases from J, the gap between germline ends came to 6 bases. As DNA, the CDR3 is TGTGCCAGCAAAGCGACGAACACCGGGGAGCTGTTTTTT. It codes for CASKATNTGELFF.

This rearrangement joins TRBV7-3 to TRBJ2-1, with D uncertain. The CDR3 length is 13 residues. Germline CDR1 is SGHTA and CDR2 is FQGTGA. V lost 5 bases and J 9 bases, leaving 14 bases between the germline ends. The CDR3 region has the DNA TGTGCCAGCAGCCCCGGGCAGCTCGGTGAGCAGTTCTTC. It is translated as CASSPGQLGEQFF. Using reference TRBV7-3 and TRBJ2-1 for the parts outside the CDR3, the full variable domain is GAGVSQTPSNKVTEKGKYVELRCDPISGHTALYWYRQSLGQGPEFLIYFQGTGAADDSGLPNDRFFAVRPEGSVSTLKIQRTERGDSAVYLCASSPGQLGEQFFGPGTRLTVL.

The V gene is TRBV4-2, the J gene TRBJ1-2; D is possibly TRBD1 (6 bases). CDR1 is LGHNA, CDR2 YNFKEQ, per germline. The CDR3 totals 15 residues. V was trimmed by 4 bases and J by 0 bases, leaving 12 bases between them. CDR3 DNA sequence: TGTGCCAGCAGCCTTTTACAGGGACCTAACTATGGCTACACCTTC. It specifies CASSLLQGPNYGYTF.

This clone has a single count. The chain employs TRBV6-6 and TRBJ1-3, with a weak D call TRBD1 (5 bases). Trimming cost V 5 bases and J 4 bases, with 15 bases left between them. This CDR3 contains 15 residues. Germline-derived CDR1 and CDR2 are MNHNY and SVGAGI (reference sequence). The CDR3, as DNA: TGTGCCAGCAGTGCTCAGGGTTCCGAAGGAAACACCATATATTTT. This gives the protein CASSAQGSEGNTIYF.

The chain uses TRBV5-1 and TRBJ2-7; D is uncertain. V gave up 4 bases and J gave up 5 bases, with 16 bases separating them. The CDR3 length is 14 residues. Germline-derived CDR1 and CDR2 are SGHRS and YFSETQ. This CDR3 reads CASSPAGQSHEQYF. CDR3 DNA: TGCGCCAGCAGCCCGGCTGGGCAGAGCCACGAGCAGTACTTC.

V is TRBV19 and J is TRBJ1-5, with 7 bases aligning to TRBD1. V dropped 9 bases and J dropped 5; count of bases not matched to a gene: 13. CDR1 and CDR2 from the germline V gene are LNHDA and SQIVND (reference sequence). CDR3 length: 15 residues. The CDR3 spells CASRPTRDSYQPQHF. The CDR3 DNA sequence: TGTGCCAGCCGACCAACCCGGGACAGTTATCAGCCCCAGCATTTT.

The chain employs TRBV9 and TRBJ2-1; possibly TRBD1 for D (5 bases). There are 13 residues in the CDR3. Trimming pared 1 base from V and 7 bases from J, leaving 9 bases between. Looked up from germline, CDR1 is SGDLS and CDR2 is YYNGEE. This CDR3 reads CASSVWAGNEQFF. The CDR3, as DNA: TGTGCCAGCAGCGTATGGGCAGGGAATGAGCAGTTCTTC.

CDR3 in amino acids: CASSLGGLAGLTDTQYF. CDR3 sequence (DNA): TGTGCCAGCAGCTTGGGAGGGCTAGCGGGGCTCACAGATACGCAGTATTTT. V gene TRBV7-2 combines with J gene TRBJ2-3; 9 nucleotides match TRBD2. CDR1 and CDR2 (germline): SGHTA, FQGNSA. Unmatched junction bases numbered 9, after V lost 3 bases and J lost 2 bases. This CDR3 comprises 17 residues.

Here the CDR3 reads CASSSGDRRDTDETQYF. The CDR3 DNA sequence: TGTGCCAGCAGCTCAGGCGACCGGCGGGACACTGACGAGACCCAGTACTTC. This sequence joins TRBV11-2 and TRBJ2-5; the D call may be TRBD1 or TRBD2 (6 bases each). Germline V gives CDR1 SGHAT, CDR2 FQNNGV. V gave up 4 bases and J gave up 5 bases, with 23 bases separating them. This CDR3 is built from 17 residues.

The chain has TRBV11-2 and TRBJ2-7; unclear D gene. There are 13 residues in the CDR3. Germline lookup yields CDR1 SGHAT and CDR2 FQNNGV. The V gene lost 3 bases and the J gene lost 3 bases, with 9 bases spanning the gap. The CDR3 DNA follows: TGTGCCAGCAGCTTCCAAGACGGCTACGAGCAGTACTTC. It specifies CASSFQDGYEQYF. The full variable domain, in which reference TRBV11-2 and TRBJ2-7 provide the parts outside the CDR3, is EAGVAQSPRYKIIEKRQSVAFWCNPISGHATLYWYQQILGQGPKLLIQFQNNGVVDDSQLPKDRFSAERLKGVDSTLKIQPAKLEDSAVYLCASSFQDGYEQYFGPGTRLTVT.

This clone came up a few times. CDR3 region: CSASGQGRMQPQHF. The DNA for the CDR3 is TGCAGTGCTAGTGGGCAGGGGAGGATGCAGCCCCAGCATTTT. The gene calls are TRBV20-1 and TRBJ1-5, with D possibly being TRBD1 (6 bases). Trimming left V 3 bases short and J 7 bases short, with 16 bases between. The CDR3 consists of 14 residues. Germline V CDR1 and CDR2: DFQATT, SNEGSKA (reference sequence).

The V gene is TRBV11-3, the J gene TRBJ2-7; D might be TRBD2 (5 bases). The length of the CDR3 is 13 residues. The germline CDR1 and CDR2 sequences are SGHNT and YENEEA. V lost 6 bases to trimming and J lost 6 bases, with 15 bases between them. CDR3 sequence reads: CASSHSVSPEQYF. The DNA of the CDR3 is TGTGCCAGCAGTCATAGCGTCTCCCCCGAGCAGTACTTC.

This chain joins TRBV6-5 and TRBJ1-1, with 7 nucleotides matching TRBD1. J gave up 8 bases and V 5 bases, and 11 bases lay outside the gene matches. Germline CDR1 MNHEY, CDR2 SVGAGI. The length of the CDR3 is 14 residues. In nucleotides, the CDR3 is TGTGCCAGCAGTCAGTGGGCCGGGACAGCCGAAGCTTTCTTT. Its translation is CASSQWAGTAEAFF.

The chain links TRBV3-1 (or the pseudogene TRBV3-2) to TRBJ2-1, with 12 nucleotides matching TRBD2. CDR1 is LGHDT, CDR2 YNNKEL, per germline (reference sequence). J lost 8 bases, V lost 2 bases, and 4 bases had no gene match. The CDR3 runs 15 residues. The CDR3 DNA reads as TGTGCCAGCAGCCAATTTCTAGCGGGAGGGGATGAGCAGTTCTTC. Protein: CASSQFLAGGDEQFF.

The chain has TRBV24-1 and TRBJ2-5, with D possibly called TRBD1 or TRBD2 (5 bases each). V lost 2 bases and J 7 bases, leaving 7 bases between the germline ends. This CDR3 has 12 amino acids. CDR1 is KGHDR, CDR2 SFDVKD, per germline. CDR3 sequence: CATSDWDATQYF. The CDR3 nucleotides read TGTGCCACCAGTGATTGGGACGCGACCCAGTACTTC.

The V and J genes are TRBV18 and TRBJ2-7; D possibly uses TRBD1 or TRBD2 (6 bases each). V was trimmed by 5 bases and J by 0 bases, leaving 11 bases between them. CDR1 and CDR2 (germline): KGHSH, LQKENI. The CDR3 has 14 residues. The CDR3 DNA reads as TGTGCCAGCTCATACCGGGGGCCCTCCTACGAGCAGTACTTC. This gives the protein CASSYRGPSYEQYF.

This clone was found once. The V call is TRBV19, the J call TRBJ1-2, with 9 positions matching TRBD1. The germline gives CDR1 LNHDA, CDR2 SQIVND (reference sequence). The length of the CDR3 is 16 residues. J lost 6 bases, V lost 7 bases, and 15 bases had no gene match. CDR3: CASTLIRGQGYNGYTF. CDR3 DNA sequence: TGTGCCAGTACTTTAATTCGGGGACAGGGCTACAATGGCTACACCTTC.

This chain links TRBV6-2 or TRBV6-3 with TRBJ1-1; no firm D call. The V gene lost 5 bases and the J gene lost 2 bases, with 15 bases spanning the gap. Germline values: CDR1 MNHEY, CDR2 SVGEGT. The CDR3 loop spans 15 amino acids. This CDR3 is CASSPPGGRNTEAFF. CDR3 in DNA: TGTGCCAGCAGTCCCCCCGGAGGGAGAAACACTGAAGCTTTCTTT.

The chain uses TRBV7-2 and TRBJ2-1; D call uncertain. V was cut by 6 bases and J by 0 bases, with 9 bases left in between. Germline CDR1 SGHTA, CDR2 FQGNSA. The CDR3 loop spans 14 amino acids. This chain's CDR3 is CASSPKNSYNEQFF. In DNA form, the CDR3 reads TGTGCCAGCAGTCCTAAGAACTCCTACAATGAGCAGTTCTTC.

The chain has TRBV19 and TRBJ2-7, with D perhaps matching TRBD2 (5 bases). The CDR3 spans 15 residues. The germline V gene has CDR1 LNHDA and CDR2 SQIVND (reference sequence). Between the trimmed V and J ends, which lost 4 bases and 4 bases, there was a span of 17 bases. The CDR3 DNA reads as TGTGCCAGTAGTACTAGCATCTCCACCAATTACGAGCAGTACTTC. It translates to CASSTSISTNYEQYF.

CDR3 amino acids: CASKQGFEAFF. The CDR3 bases are TGCGCCAGCAAACAGGGTTTCGAAGCTTTCTTT. The V gene is TRBV4-1, the J gene TRBJ1-1; TRBD1 is a possible D gene (6 bases). The V gene lost 7 bases and the J gene lost 8 bases, with 11 bases spanning the gap. From germline, CDR1 is MGHRA and CDR2 YSYEKL. The CDR3 is 11 residues long.